This T cell receptor beta chain was recorded in a study of human T cells and chemical hapten exposure (dated by TCRdb to 2020 to 2023). Some background on the complete study: For sensitization, 2% DPC in acetone was applied to a 2 cm by 2 cm area of upper inner arm skin. Throughout the roughly 26-week study period, patients were also given weekly therapeutic DPC doses on the scalp. Patch testing on the upper back used Finn chambers containing 0.01% DPC, with scoring done after 6 days according to International Contact Dermatitis Research Group standards. The patient cohort, mostly female, included alopecia areata with under or over 50% scalp involvement, alopecia totalis and alopecia universalis. Libraries were pooled for sequencing, and variation in per-sample TCR yields was attributed mainly to small differences in library volumes within the pool. This study followed changes in the peripheral blood TCR repertoire in vivo during primary and secondary sensitization of alopecia patients to the hapten diphenylcyclopropenone (DPC). Blood samples were taken from patients before sensitization (week 0) and at 2, 6 and about 24 weeks after DPC sensitization. Blood for TCR sequencing was provided by twenty-nine alopecia patients at one to four time points (pre-sensitization, 2, 6 and 24 weeks).

Overall results and qualifications from the work: Significantly more large CDR3 similarity clusters were formed by expanded TCRs than by pre-sensitization or healthy control sets, consistent with antigen-driven responses. DPC sensitization did not change how many TCRs were above 1 in 1000 frequency, and no evidence was found of alterations in global repertoire structure. Patch test score correlated positively with the number of PT1 expanded TCRs, reaching significance at thresholds 8, 16 and 32 but not at 4. Because all patients had alopecia, a presumed autoimmune disease, the immune response of the patients might differ from that of healthy individuals. After repeated subsampling, changes were observed in the strength of the expansion versus patch-test correlation and in the threshold at which the correlation became significant.

On this clonotype: What this receptor recognizes is not known. Base qualities are not at hand, and no much larger clone is one base apart.

The time point label of this sample denotes: patch test 3, about 24 weeks after DPC sensitization. This specimen's treatment or condition label, interpreted: therapeutic diphenylcyclopropenone sensitization with weekly scalp DPC. At each patch-test visit, blood was drawn before the patch test was applied. Eligible patients were aged 18 to 70, diagnosed with alopecia, deemed suitable for DPC therapy, and excluded if pregnant. Unfractionated whole blood was collected in Tempus Blood RNA tubes, and total RNA was extracted from that blood. Here V drops 3 bases and J drops 5 bases, and the junction holds 6 bases not matched to any gene. As encoded in the germline V gene, CDR1 is SQVTM while CDR2 is ANQGSEA. The cysteine opens and the phenylalanine closes a CDR3 of 13 amino acids. Only the CDR3 DNA stays, 39 bases, in frame from base 1. Libraries were constructed by RACE. The run used a NextSeq 500. During library preparation, unique molecular identifiers were attached to individual cDNA molecules so that TCRs could be counted quantitatively and reproducibly. From each blood RNA sample, both TCR alpha and TCR beta chains were sequenced. From the authors' description of their analysis: The median number of TCRs per sample was approximately 96,000, ranging from roughly 23,224 to 700,000. The Decombinator software suite was used to annotate the V, J and CDR3 of the TCR reads. For the PS versus PT1 abundance plots, all samples were subsampled to the same number of TCRs (28,000). TCRs were defined as expanded if absent before sensitization and observed at least eight times at the 2-week time point. TCRdb reprocessing: public reads trimmed at Q25 with fastp, clones called with MiXCR, in-frame beta chains kept. Under each unique CDR3 protein, matching rows form one entry showing the most common genes and DNA. TCRdb, not the authors, supplied the V and J calls. In all, the sample holds 100,000 to 120,000 distinct CDR3 sequences, and 30% to 35% of those were seen once. Around 2.5% of the sample is in the top ten clones.

The chain is made from TRBV29-1 and TRBJ2-5, with TRBD2 identical over 7 junction bases. Source: whole blood, taken in connection with sensitization to the hapten diphenylcyclopropenone (DPC). This TCR derives from a man aged 40-49 years with alopecia areata. Some clones in this sample may be carry-over from other donors' samples. The CDR3 sequence is CSVEAGAGETQYF. DNA sequence: TGCAGCGTTGAGGCGGGAGCGGGCGAGACCCAGTACTTC.